This T cell receptor (beta chain) derives from a study of identical twins. No donor was unhealthy or non-Caucasian. The junction had 8 bases not matched to a gene; V was cut back by 1 base and J by 5 bases. Germline CDR1 reads SGDLS; CDR2 reads YYNGEE. CDR3 length: 16 residues. TCRdb re-analysed the 5' RACE reads in MiXCR, keeping a single row per CDR3 protein. The repertoire holds about 890,000 distinct CDR3 sequences, with roughly 12% as singletons. The study's findings and limits: Insertions ran lower in abundant cord blood beta clonotypes, though not in memory repertoires. Modeled out-of-frame TCR alpha sharing in monozygotic twins fell below observed levels.

This clonotype was seen repeatedly, ten times or more. No antigen is known for it. This sample was also put to use in a study of yellow fever vaccine responses in identical twins. That publication notes: Convergence reportedly seemed to mark part of the twins' vaccine T cell response, with personalization marking the rest.

This receptor was taken from a woman in her late teens or twenties in good health. V gene TRBV9 combines with J gene TRBJ2-1; TRBD1 matches at 8 bases. Sample: PBMCs. The CDR3 loop is CASSVRQDREDNEQFF. In DNA form, the CDR3 reads TGTGCCAGCAGCGTAAGGCAGGACAGGGAGGACAATGAGCAGTTCTTC.